The clone carrying this T cell receptor beta chain is a singleton in its sample. The RNA, about 0.45 to 1 ug, was put through reverse transcription using random hexamers. An immunoSEQ multiplex PCR generated amplified TCR beta CDR3 products spanning 54 Vbeta and 13 Jbeta. Each CDR3 protein is one row after TCRdb ran MiXCR on the immunoSEQ multiplex PCR reads. The table records roughly 110,000 distinct CDR3 sequences, approximately 94% of them present only once. V was pared by 10 bases and J by 3 bases, with 4 bases of the junction left unmatched. The CDR3 covers 13 residues. The data are from a study of CD8 T cells in Susac syndrome. As for the study in general: Among the Susac syndrome patients who underwent sequencing, roughly 6 had clinically active disease, while about eight of them were in remission.

The T cells that were sequenced for TCR beta were CD8+ and CD4+ cells from blood. Definite or probable Susac syndrome was diagnosed using recently defined diagnostic criteria. The material sequenced was CD8+ T cells from PBMCs. The chain uses TRBV12-3 or TRBV12-4 and TRBJ2-1; 9 nucleotides align to TRBD1. This clonotype was obtained from a human donor with Susac syndrome. For the CDR3, the DNA is TGTGCCATATACAGGGGGCTCTACAATGAGCAGTTCTTC. Protein: CAIYRGLYNEQFF.